Listed below are T cell receptor beta chains from one sample, sequenced in a study of cytomegalovirus exposure and HLA in healthy donors. Sequenced by immunoSEQ multiplex PCR; TCRdb stores in-frame clones only, minus some. The data hold approximately 140,000 clones, with roughly three quarters observed a single time. Sample: PBMCs. The receptors stem from a male donor in good health and CMV-seronegative. The CDR3 runs from the conserved cysteine through the conserved F or W. Fields, in order: CDR3 DNA, CDR3 protein, D gene, V gene, J gene. D genes are given only for firm matches.

cdr3_nt: TGTGCCAGCAGCTTAGGCGGGCGGGCTGGTCTGTACTTC
cdr3_aa: CASSLGGRAGLYF
d_call: -
v_call: TRBV13
j_call: TRBJ2-7

cdr3_nt: TGTGCCAGCAGCTTAACGGGGAATCGTCGTGGAAACACCATATATTTT
cdr3_aa: CASSLTGNRRGNTIYF
d_call: -
v_call: TRBV7-9
j_call: TRBJ1-3

cdr3_nt: TGTGCCAGCAGTTGGGCCTTAGATTTGGGGGCCCAATTT
cdr3_aa: CASSWALDLGAQF
d_call: -
v_call: TRBV2
j_call: TRBJ1-4

cdr3_nt: TGCGCCAGCATCGACGGGGGGACACACACTGAAGCTTTCTTT
cdr3_aa: CASIDGGTHTEAFF
d_call: -
v_call: TRBV10-2
j_call: TRBJ1-1

cdr3_nt: TGTGCCAGCAGCGCAGGGGGCCGGAACACTGAAGCTTTCTTT
cdr3_aa: CASSAGGRNTEAFF
d_call: TRBD1
v_call: TRBV5-4
j_call: TRBJ1-1

cdr3_nt: TGTGCCAGCAGTCCCGGGACAGTCTATAATTCACCCCTCCACTTT
cdr3_aa: CASSPGTVYNSPLHF
d_call: TRBD1
v_call: TRBV6-5
j_call: TRBJ1-6

cdr3_nt: TGCGCCAGCAGTGAGGGACTCCCGCCCTACGAGCAGTACTTC
cdr3_aa: CASSEGLPPYEQYF
d_call: -
v_call: TRBV10-1
j_call: TRBJ2-7

cdr3_nt: TGTGCCAGTAGGGGACAGGTTAACACTGAAGCTTTCTTT
cdr3_aa: CASRGQVNTEAFF
d_call: TRBD1
v_call: TRBV19
j_call: TRBJ1-1

cdr3_nt: TGTGCCAGCAGCTTAGGAGGTGGTTATTCACCCCTCCACTTT
cdr3_aa: CASSLGGGYSPLHF
d_call: -
v_call: TRBV7-9
j_call: TRBJ1-6

cdr3_nt: TGTGCCAGTAGGAATAGAGGGGGACAGGTCCTGTTTTTT
cdr3_aa: CASRNRGGQVLFF
d_call: TRBD1
v_call: TRBV19
j_call: TRBJ2-2

cdr3_nt: TGTGCCTGGAGCCTATCCCGGGTCTTCTCCTTC
cdr3_aa: CAWSLSRVFSF
d_call: -
v_call: TRBV30
j_call: TRBJ2-7

cdr3_nt: TGTGCCAGCAGCTTTAGCGGGGGCTCTACCGGGGAGCTGTTTTTT
cdr3_aa: CASSFSGGSTGELFF
d_call: TRBD2
v_call: TRBV11-2
j_call: TRBJ2-2